The TCR beta chain described here comes from a study of T-cell memory formation after mild COVID-19. Findings and limits, study-wide: That cross-reactive memory joined was suggested by some responding clones appearing in pre-infection memory. CM and EM subsets held most contracting CD4+ clones; EMRA held CD8+ ones.

TCRdb reanalysed the 5' RACE reads using MiXCR and keeps one entry per CDR3 protein. The data show over 150,000 distinct CDR3 sequences, under 15% seen once. The CDR3 has 15 amino acids. V dropped 0 bases and J dropped 5 bases, with 12 bases sitting between them. The germline V gene has CDR1 SGHRS and CDR2 YFSETQ. A remark on this clonotype: Its specificity is unknown.

Specimen: PBMCs or a T cell subset sorted from them (not recorded which). The rearrangement joins TRBV5-1 to TRBJ2-1; D gene ambiguous. The receptor's source is a man between 18 and 35 years old who had mild COVID-19 (a few samples of this study predate the infection). Cell type and time point are not known. The CDR3 sequence: CASSLAQTPNNEQFF. CDR3 in DNA: TGCGCCAGCAGCTTGGCACAGACTCCGAACAATGAGCAGTTCTTC.